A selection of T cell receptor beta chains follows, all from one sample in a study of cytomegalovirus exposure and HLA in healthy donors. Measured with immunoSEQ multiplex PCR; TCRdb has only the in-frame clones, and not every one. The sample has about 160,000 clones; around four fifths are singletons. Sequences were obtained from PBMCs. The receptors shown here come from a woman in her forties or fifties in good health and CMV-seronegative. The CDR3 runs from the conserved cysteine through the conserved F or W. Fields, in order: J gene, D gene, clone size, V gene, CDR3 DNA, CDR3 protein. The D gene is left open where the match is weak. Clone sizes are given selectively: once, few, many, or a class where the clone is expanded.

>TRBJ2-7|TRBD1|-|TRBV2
TGTGCCAGCAGCGAAGACAGGGACGGTTTAGTAAGGGGCGAGCAGTACTTC
CASSEDRDGLVRGEQYF
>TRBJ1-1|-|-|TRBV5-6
TGTGCCAGCAGCTGGGAGCTGAACACTGAAGCTTTCTTT
CASSWELNTEAFF
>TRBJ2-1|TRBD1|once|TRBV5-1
TGCGCCAGCAACCCACAGGGGCCAGCTGGTGAGCAGTTCTTC
CASNPQGPAGEQFF
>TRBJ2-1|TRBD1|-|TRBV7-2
TGTGCCAGCAGCGGCCGGGACAGAGTATACAATGAGCAGTTCTTC
CASSGRDRVYNEQFF
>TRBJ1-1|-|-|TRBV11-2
TGTGCCAGCAGCTTGGGCGGGGACACTGAAGCTTTCTTT
CASSLGGDTEAFF
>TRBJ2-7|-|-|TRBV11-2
TGTGCCAGCAGCTTACAGAGGGTCCCCAGCTCCTACGAGCAGTACTTC
CASSLQRVPSSYEQYF
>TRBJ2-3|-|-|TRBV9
TGTGCCAGCAGCGTAGTTGCACAGGAGCTAGGCACAGATACGCAGTATTTT
CASSVVAQELGTDTQYF
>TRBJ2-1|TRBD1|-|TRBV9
TGTGCCAGCAGCGCAAATCCAGAGGGGGCTAGCTCCTACAATGAGCAGTTCTTC
CASSANPEGASSYNEQFF
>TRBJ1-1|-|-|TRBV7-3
TGTGCCAGCAGCTTAAGGAGGGGAACTGAAGCTTTCTTT
CASSLRRGTEAFF
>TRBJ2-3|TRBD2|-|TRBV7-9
TGTGCCAGCAGCTGGTTTAGCGGGGGCCCCACAGATACGCAGTATTTT
CASSWFSGGPTDTQYF
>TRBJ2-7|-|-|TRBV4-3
TGCGCCAGCAGCCAAGTTGTGGGGAGCTCCTACGAGCAGTACTTC
CASSQVVGSSYEQYF
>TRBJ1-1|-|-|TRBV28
TGTGCCAGCAGATGGGGGCAAATATCTGAAGCTTTCTTT
CASRWGQISEAFF
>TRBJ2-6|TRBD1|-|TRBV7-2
TGTGCCAGCAGCTTAGCGGGGACAGCCAACTCTGGGGCCAACGTCCTGACTTTC
CASSLAGTANSGANVLTF
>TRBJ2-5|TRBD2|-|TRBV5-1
TGCGCCAGCAGCCCTCCATCGGGGGGGCGCCCAGAGACCCAGTACTTC
CASSPPSGGRPETQYF
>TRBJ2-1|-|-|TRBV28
TGTGCCAGCAGTCCCGAATTCGGGTCTATGTTCTTC
CASSPEFGSMFF
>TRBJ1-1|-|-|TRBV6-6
TGTGCCAGCAATTACCCGGTCAGGGCGGACACTGAAGCTTTCTTT
CASNYPVRADTEAFF
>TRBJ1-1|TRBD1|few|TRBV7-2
TGTGCCAGCAGCTTGCCTAAGGACAGGGGCTCTGAAGCTTTCTTT
CASSLPKDRGSEAFF
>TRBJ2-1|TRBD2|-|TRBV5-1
TGCGCCAGCAGCTTGGTTGCGGGGGGTGAGAATGAGCAGTTCTTC
CASSLVAGGENEQFF
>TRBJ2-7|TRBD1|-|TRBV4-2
TGTGCCAGCAGCCAAGATTGGGGGGACAGGGGCTACGAGCAGTACTTC
CASSQDWGDRGYEQYF
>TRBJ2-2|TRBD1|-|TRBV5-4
TGTGCCAGCAGCCCCCGGTGGGACAGCCTCGCGAACACCGGGGAGCTGTTTTTT
CASSPRWDSLANTGELFF
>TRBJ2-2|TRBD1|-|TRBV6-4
TGTGCCAGCAGTGGGACAGGGGACAGCACCGGGGAGCTGTTTTTT
CASSGTGDSTGELFF
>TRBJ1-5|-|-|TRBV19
TGTGCCAGTACCCAAAATTCCAATCAGCCCCAGCATTTT
CASTQNSNQPQHF
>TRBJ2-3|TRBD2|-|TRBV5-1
TGCGCCAGCAGCTCCGGGACTAGCGGGTCCTCTAGCACAGATACGCAGTATTTT
CASSSGTSGSSSTDTQYF
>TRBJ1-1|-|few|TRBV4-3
TGCGCCAGCAGCCAAGGGCGGGGGGTCAGCACTGAAGCTTTCTTT
CASSQGRGVSTEAFF
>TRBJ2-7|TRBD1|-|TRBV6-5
TGTGCCAGCAGTTACCGGGGACAGACCTACGAGCAGTACTTC
CASSYRGQTYEQYF
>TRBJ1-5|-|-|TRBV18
TGTGCCAGCTCACTACAGGGCTACAATCAGCCCCAGCATTTT
CASSLQGYNQPQHF
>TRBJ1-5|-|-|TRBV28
TGTGCCAGCAGTCCCGACACCAGCAATCAGCCCCAGCATTTT
CASSPDTSNQPQHF
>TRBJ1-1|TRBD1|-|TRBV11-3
TGTGCCAGCAGCCGTCGGCTAGGGGGCGCGAACACTGAAGCTTTCTTT
CASSRRLGGANTEAFF
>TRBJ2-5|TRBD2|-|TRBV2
TGTGCCAGCAGTGTAGAACTAGCGGGGGTCCAAGAGACCCAGTACTTC
CASSVELAGVQETQYF
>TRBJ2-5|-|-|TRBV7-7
TGTGCTAGCAGCTTAGTAGGCGGTAAAGAGACCCAGTACTTC
CASSLVGGKETQYF
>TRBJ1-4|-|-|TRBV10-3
TGTGCCATCAGTGAACAGGCAATAGGCAATGAAAAACTGTTTTTT
CAISEQAIGNEKLFF
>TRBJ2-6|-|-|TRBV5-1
TGCGCCAGCAGCTTGTATCCTTCCGGGGCCAACGTCCTGACTTTC
CASSLYPSGANVLTF
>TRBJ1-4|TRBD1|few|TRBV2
TGTGCCAGCAGCAGGACAGGGAAAGAAAAACTGTTTTTT
CASSRTGKEKLFF
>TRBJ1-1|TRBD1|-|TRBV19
TGTGCCTCACGGACAGGGGGCCTGACTGAAGCTTTCTTT
CASRTGGLTEAFF
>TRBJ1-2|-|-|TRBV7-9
TGTGCCAGCAGTCTAGGTGGAATCTATGGCTACACCTTC
CASSLGGIYGYTF
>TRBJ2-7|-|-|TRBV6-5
TGTGCCAGCAGTTACCGGGGGACCGACTTCTACGAGCAGTACTTC
CASSYRGTDFYEQYF
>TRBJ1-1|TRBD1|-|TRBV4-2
TGTGCCAGCAGCCAAGCGGGACAGATGAACACTGAAGCTTTCTTT
CASSQAGQMNTEAFF
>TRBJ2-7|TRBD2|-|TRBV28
TGTGCCAGCAGCCGTCTGAGGGCCGTAAGCGGGGGGGTGAGAGAGCAGTACTTC
CASSRLRAVSGGVREQYF
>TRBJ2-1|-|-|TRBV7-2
TGTGCCAGCAGCTTATTGTCAGGGGCCCTTCCGAGCTCCTACAATGAGCAGTTCTTC
CASSLLSGALPSSYNEQFF
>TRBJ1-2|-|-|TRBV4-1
TGCGCCAGCAGCCAAGATTACTCCACCACAGGGTTCAGCTATGGCTACACCTTC
CASSQDYSTTGFSYGYTF
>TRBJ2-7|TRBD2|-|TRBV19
TGTGCCAGTAGTATCTCGTCTAGCGGGTACTACGAGCAGTACTTC
CASSISSSGYYEQYF
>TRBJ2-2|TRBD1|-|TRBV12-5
TGTGCTAGTGGTGAGGGACAGGGGTTGATCCCCGGGGAGCTGTTTTTT
CASGEGQGLIPGELFF
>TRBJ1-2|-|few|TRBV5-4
TGTGCCAGCAGCTTGGGGGGACAAGGCTATGGCTACACCTTC
CASSLGGQGYGYTF
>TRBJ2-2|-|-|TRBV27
TGTGCCAGCAGTAGTGGGTACAGGGTCAACACCGGGGAGCTGTTTTTT
CASSSGYRVNTGELFF
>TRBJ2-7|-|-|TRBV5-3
TGTGCCAGAAGCCTGGGACGGCAGGGTAGCTACGAGCAGTACTTC
CARSLGRQGSYEQYF
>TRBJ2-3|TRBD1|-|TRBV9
TGTGCCAGCAGCCACGGTACAGGGGCAAGCGCAGATACGCAGTATTTT
CASSHGTGASADTQYF
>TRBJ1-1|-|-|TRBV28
TGTGCCAGCAGCATTCCCAAAACAGGGATCATGAACACTGAAGCTTTCTTT
CASSIPKTGIMNTEAFF
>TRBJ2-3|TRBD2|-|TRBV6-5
TGTGCCAGCAGCGTTAGCGGGGAAAGCACAGATACGCAGTATTTT
CASSVSGESTDTQYF
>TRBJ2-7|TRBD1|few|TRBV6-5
TGTGCCAGCAGTGCCCGGACAGGGGGCTCCTACGAGCAGTACTTC
CASSARTGGSYEQYF
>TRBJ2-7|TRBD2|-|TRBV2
TGTGCCAGCAGTTGGGACGGCGGGGGGTCCTACGAGCAGTACTTC
CASSWDGGGSYEQYF
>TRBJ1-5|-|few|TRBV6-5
TGTGCCAGCGCCCCCACAGGGCCCAGCAATCAGCCCCAGCATTTT
CASAPTGPSNQPQHF
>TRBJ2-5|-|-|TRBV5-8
TGTGCCAGCAGCTTGGTTCGGGAGACCCAGTACTTC
CASSLVRETQYF
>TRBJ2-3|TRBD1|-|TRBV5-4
TGTGCCAGCAGCTTAAGACAGGGGATGGATACGCAGTATTTT
CASSLRQGMDTQYF
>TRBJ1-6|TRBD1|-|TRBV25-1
TGTGCCAGCAACAAGGGACAGTATAATTCACCCCTCCACTTT
CASNKGQYNSPLHF